One sample yielded the 26 T cell receptor beta chains listed below, sequenced in a study of cytomegalovirus exposure and HLA in healthy donors. This PCR relied on a set of 60 Vbeta primers and 13 Jbeta primers. Assay: immunoSEQ multiplex PCR; the TCRdb copy retains only in-frame clones and omits some. Here the sample spans under 200,000 clones, approximately 80% being singletons. The source material was PBMCs. The receptor set was obtained from a woman aged 45-65 years in good health and CMV-seronegative.

CDR3 bases: TGTGCCAGCAGACAGGGGCGCGGGAACACTGAAGCTTTCTTT. It specifies CASRQGRGNTEAFF. The chain links TRBV18 to TRBJ1-1; TRBD1 aligns across 8 bases. V lost 8 bases, J lost 1 base, and 6 bases stayed unmatched. This CDR3 is 14 amino acids long. The germline V gene encodes CDR1 KGHSH and CDR2 LQKENI.

The genes are TRBV18 and TRBJ2-2, with TRBD1 identical over 9 bases. There are 15 residues in the CDR3. The germline CDR1 and CDR2 sequences are KGHSH and LQKENI. The V gene end was trimmed by 0 bases and the J gene end by 7 bases; junction bases not matched to a gene: 3. The CDR3 reads CASSPPNRGRGELFF. In DNA, the CDR3 is TGTGCCAGCTCACCACCGAACAGGGGGCGCGGGGAGCTGTTTTTT.

The chain joins TRBV5-6 to TRBJ2-1, with 9 bases matching TRBD2. The V gene end was trimmed by 1 base and the J gene end by 0 bases; junction bases not matched to a gene: 2. CDR1 and CDR2 (germline): SGHDT, YYEEEE. CDR3 size: 16 residues. CDR3 region: CASSLISGSSYNEQFF. The CDR3 region has the DNA TGTGCCAGCAGCTTGATTAGCGGGAGCTCCTACAATGAGCAGTTCTTC.

The V gene is TRBV29-1, the J gene TRBJ2-3, with 7 nucleotides matching TRBD1. The CDR3 runs 15 residues. From germline, CDR1 is SQVTM and CDR2 ANQGSEA. With 8 bases clipped from V and 0 bases from J, the junction kept 11 bases outside the gene matches. The CDR3 DNA sequence: TGCAGCATCCTACAGGGGCCTCCTAGCACAGATACGCAGTATTTT. Amino acids: CSILQGPPSTDTQYF.

This rearrangement joins TRBV10-2 to TRBJ1-4, with 7 bases fitting TRBD1. The CDR3 is made up of 17 amino acids. V gave up 5 bases and J gave up 8 bases; unmatched junction bases: 17. Per germline, CDR1 WSHSY and CDR2 SAAADI. The CDR3 sequence is CASSLAPGQDAREKLFF. The CDR3 region has the DNA TGCGCCAGCAGTTTAGCCCCCGGACAGGACGCCCGGGAAAAACTGTTTTTT.

The CDR3 loop reads CASSVRGQSSGNTIYF. The CDR3 DNA reads as TGTGCCAGCAGCGTTAGGGGTCAGAGCTCTGGAAACACCATATATTTT. The chain carries TRBV9 and TRBJ1-3; tentative D call: TRBD1 (5 bases). The CDR3 runs to 16 residues. Deletions cut 2 bases from V and 0 bases from J, with 12 bases between. Germline V gene sequence: CDR1 SGDLS, CDR2 YYNGEE.

This clone was observed once. The chain is built from TRBV2 and TRBJ1-1, with no clear D. Germline CDR1 SNHLY, CDR2 FYNNEI. V shed 4 bases and J shed 12 bases, with 18 bases lying between them. CDR3 length: 13 amino acids. CDR3 bases: TGTGCCAGCAGTGTATTAGGATCAGGCGGGACTTTCTTT. Its protein product is CASSVLGSGGTFF.

The chain links TRBV7-2 to TRBJ2-5; D perhaps matches TRBD1 (5 bases). CDR3 length: 13 residues. Germline V gene sequence: CDR1 SGHTA, CDR2 FQGNSA. Trimming cost V 5 bases and J 4 bases, with 11 bases left between them. CDR3 protein: CASSTQRGETQYF. CDR3 DNA: TGTGCCAGCAGCACCCAAAGGGGAGAGACCCAGTACTTC.

This chain links TRBV28 with TRBJ2-1, with 9 bases lining up with TRBD2. This CDR3 has 16 residues. Germline CDR1 is MDHEN and CDR2 is SYDVKM. J lost 4 bases, V lost 6 bases, and 10 bases had no gene match. This CDR3 reads CASRPTGTSTYNEQFF. Written as DNA, the CDR3 is TGTGCCAGCAGGCCGACCGGGACTAGCACGTACAATGAGCAGTTCTTC.

This clone was seen a handful of times. The chain employs TRBV27 and TRBJ1-2, with TRBD1 identical over 11 bases. V lost 5 bases and J lost 10; bases outside the gene matches: 6. CDR1 and CDR2 from the germline V gene are MNHEY and SMNVEV (reference sequence). This CDR3 is built from 13 residues. The CDR3 nucleotides read TGTGCCAGCAGTGAAGGACAGGGGGCCTCCTACACCTTC. This encodes CASSEGQGASYTF.

This clone showed up just a few times. The chain links TRBV4-3 to TRBJ2-1, with 9 bases aligning to TRBD1. Germline CDR1 is LGHNA and CDR2 is YSLEER. V trimming: 4 bases; J trimming: 0 bases; junction bases outside the gene matches: 4. The CDR3 extends over 16 amino acids. The CDR3 region is CASSRTGASSYNEQFF. Here the CDR3 DNA reads TGCGCCAGCAGCCGGACAGGGGCAAGCTCCTACAATGAGCAGTTCTTC.

The rearrangement joins TRBV6-5 to TRBJ1-6; D gene unclear. This CDR3 is 13 amino acids long. V was cut by 0 bases and J by 10 bases, with 7 bases left in between. Germline values: CDR1 MNHEY, CDR2 SVGAGI. CDR3 DNA sequence: TGTGCCAGCAGTTACTCGGCTCAATCACCCCTCCACTTT. The encoded protein is CASSYSAQSPLHF.

The chain employs TRBV2 and TRBJ1-5, with D perhaps TRBD1 (5 bases). CDR3 length equals 15 residues. In germline, CDR1 is SNHLY, CDR2 FYNNEI. Trimming took off 2 bases at V and 6 bases at J, with 14 bases between the two ends. As DNA, the CDR3 is TGTGCCAGCAGTGAACTGGCAGGGTTGAGTCAGCCCCAGCATTTT. Its translation is CASSELAGLSQPQHF. Complete variable domain (other parts from reference TRBV2 and TRBJ1-5): EPEVTQTPSHQVTQMGQEVILRCVPISNHLYFYWYRQILGQKVEFLVSFYNNEISEKSEIFDDQFSVERPDGSNFTLKIRSTKLEDSAMYFCASSELAGLSQPQHFGDGTRLSIL.

The chain recombines TRBV27 with TRBJ1-1, with a weak D call TRBD1 (6 bases). The CDR3 loop spans 18 amino acids. The V gene lost 1 base and the J gene lost 3 bases, with 21 bases spanning the gap. The germline CDR1 and CDR2 sequences are MNHEY and SMNVEV (reference sequence). The DNA for the CDR3 is TGTGCCAGCAGTTTATTTTCAAAACCATACAGGGCCGACACTGAAGCTTTCTTT. Amino acid sequence: CASSLFSKPYRADTEAFF.

The chain uses TRBV5-4 and TRBJ1-5; D is ambiguous. V was trimmed by 8 bases and J by 0 bases, leaving 12 bases between them. Germline V lookup: CDR1 SGHNT, CDR2 YYREEE (reference sequence). The CDR3 contains 14 residues. Here the CDR3 DNA reads TGTGCCAGGGATGCAGCGTATAGCAATCAGCCCCAGCATTTT. It translates to CARDAAYSNQPQHF.

The rearrangement links TRBV2 to TRBJ2-7, with a tentative D call TRBD2 (6 bases). CDR3 length equals 14 residues. Trimming left V 9 bases short and J 0 bases short, with 15 bases between. Germline CDR1 and CDR2: SNHLY and FYNNEI. The CDR3 reads CASRDGSHSYEQYF. The CDR3 coding sequence is TGTGCCAGTAGGGACGGGAGCCACTCCTACGAGCAGTACTTC. The entire variable domain, with the rest obtained from reference TRBV2 and TRBJ2-7, is as follows: EPEVTQTPSHQVTQMGQEVILRCVPISNHLYFYWYRQILGQKVEFLVSFYNNEISEKSEIFDDQFSVERPDGSNFTLKIRSTKLEDSAMYFCASRDGSHSYEQYFGPGTRLTVT.

V and J are TRBV19 and TRBJ2-3; 12 bases line up with TRBD2. Germline V gene lookup returns CDR1 LNHDA and CDR2 SQIVND (reference sequence). Trimming took 5 bases from V and 0 from J; bases not matched to a gene: 3. This CDR3 has 16 residues. The chain's CDR3 is CASSSGTSGSTDTQYF. The CDR3 region has the DNA TGTGCCAGTAGTTCCGGGACTAGCGGGAGCACAGATACGCAGTATTTT.

The chain uses TRBV9 and TRBJ1-4, with D possibly TRBD1 on 5 matching bases. Per the germline V gene, CDR1 is SGDLS and CDR2 is YYNGEE. The V end lost 4 bases, the J end lost 7 bases, and 14 bases lay between the germline ends. CDR3 length: 14 amino acids. The CDR3 sequence: CASSLHQRGEKLFF. Written as DNA, the CDR3 is TGTGCCAGCAGCCTCCACCAAAGGGGTGAAAAACTGTTTTTT.

The chain is built from TRBV6-1 and TRBJ1-2, with no clear D. Trimming stripped 7 bases from V and 4 bases from J, with 13 bases between. CDR3 size: 13 residues. Per germline, CDR1 MNHNS and CDR2 SASEGT. The CDR3 here is CASTAGLFYGYTF. For the CDR3, the DNA is TGTGCCAGCACCGCCGGACTTTTCTATGGCTACACCTTC.

The V call is TRBV2, the J call TRBJ1-1; D is possibly TRBD1 (5 bases). The germline V gene has CDR1 SNHLY and CDR2 FYNNEI. Trimming took off 3 bases at V and 4 bases at J, with 9 bases between the two ends. The CDR3 has 13 amino acids. The CDR3 sequence: CASSENRSTEAFF. The CDR3 DNA reads TGTGCCAGCAGTGAGAACAGGAGCACTGAAGCTTTCTTT.

The genes are TRBV6-1 and TRBJ2-1; the match to TRBD1 covers 8 bases. The CDR3 consists of 14 residues. V trimming: 7 bases; J trimming: 9 bases; junction bases outside the gene matches: 11. CDR1 is MNHNS, CDR2 SASEGT, per germline. The chain's CDR3 is CASNGDRTTGEQFF. In DNA form, the CDR3 reads TGTGCCAGCAATGGGGACAGGACCACGGGTGAGCAGTTCTTC.

This clone was observed once. J is TRBJ1-2 and V is TRBV28; no reliable D call. CDR1 is MDHEN, CDR2 SYDVKM, per germline. The ends were cut back, 7 bases at V and 8 bases at J, with 8 bases in the middle. The CDR3 spans 10 residues. This CDR3 is CASTGNGYTF. Here the CDR3 DNA reads TGTGCCAGCACGGGGAACGGCTACACCTTC.

This rearrangement joins TRBV30 to TRBJ1-2; D remains ambiguous. Deletions cut 0 bases from V and 8 bases from J, with 13 bases between. From germline, CDR1 is GTSNPN and CDR2 SVGIG (reference sequence). This CDR3 spans 13 amino acids. The CDR3 DNA sequence: TGTGCCTGGAGTGTACCCCTCGGAGAAGGCTACACCTTC. This translates into CAWSVPLGEGYTF.

The V gene is TRBV7-2, the J gene TRBJ2-5; TRBD1 agrees at 7 bases. This CDR3 has 16 amino acids. V was pared by 2 bases and J by 5 bases, with 11 bases of the junction left unmatched. The germline V gene has CDR1 SGHTA and CDR2 FQGNSA. The CDR3, as DNA: TGTGCCAGCAGCTTACAGGGGGTGAATTTGGGTGAGACCCAGTACTTC. It specifies CASSLQGVNLGETQYF.

This chain joins TRBV27 and TRBJ2-7; 8 bases fit TRBD1. Germline CDR1 reads MNHEY; CDR2 reads SMNVEV (reference sequence). V gave up 6 bases and J gave up 6 bases; unmatched junction bases: 10. This CDR3 is built from 14 residues. CDR3 sequence reads: CASSSGQGSSEQYF. The CDR3, as DNA: TGTGCCAGCAGCTCAGGACAGGGTAGTAGCGAGCAGTACTTC.

This chain uses TRBV19 with TRBJ2-1; D might be TRBD2 (5 bases). This CDR3 region has 13 residues. V shed 10 bases and J shed 3 bases, with 13 bases lying between them. Germline assignment: CDR1 LNHDA and CDR2 SQIVND (reference sequence). CDR3 sequence reads: CATRGSGYNEQFF. The CDR3 coding sequence is TGTGCCACCAGAGGGTCAGGCTACAATGAGCAGTTCTTC.